The 8 T cell receptor beta chains in this list originate from one sample, sequenced in a study of cytomegalovirus exposure and HLA in healthy donors. The PCR contained 60 Vbeta and 13 Jbeta primers. The table came from immunoSEQ multiplex PCR; TCRdb's copy has only in-frame clones and leaves some out. The profile shows about 75,000 clones, 84% of them singletons. Sequenced input: PBMCs. Receptor source: a man in his 70s in good health and CMV-seropositive.

This chain links TRBV7-3 with TRBJ2-5; D perhaps matches TRBD2 (5 bases). Germline-derived CDR1 and CDR2 are SGHTA and FQGTGA. The V gene lost 0 bases and the J gene lost 4 bases, with 6 bases spanning the gap. The CDR3 runs 13 residues. The CDR3 spells CASSLTLGETQYF. The CDR3, as DNA: TGTGCCAGCAGCTTAACACTAGGAGAGACCCAGTACTTC.

This sequence joins TRBV5-4 and TRBJ2-2, with a weak D call TRBD1 (6 bases). V lost 4 bases to trimming and J lost 5 bases, with 12 bases between them. This CDR3 has 14 amino acids. CDR1 is SGHNT and CDR2 is YYREEE in the germline V gene (reference sequence). The CDR3 is CASSVFTGTGELFF. CDR3 in DNA: TGTGCCAGCAGCGTTTTTACAGGGACCGGGGAGCTGTTTTTT.

This clone turned up a few times. V gene TRBV7-2 combines with J gene TRBJ2-5; D is undetermined. Germline CDR1 is SGHTA and CDR2 is FQGNSA. The CDR3 length is 12 residues. Trimming pared 8 bases from V and 1 base from J, leaving 8 bases between. The CDR3 loop reads CASCRSQETQYF. In DNA form, the CDR3 reads TGTGCCAGCTGTCGGAGCCAAGAGACCCAGTACTTC.

The chain is built from TRBV29-1 and TRBJ2-5; tentative D call: TRBD2 (5 bases). The CDR3 has 12 amino acids. Germline lookup yields CDR1 SQVTM and CDR2 ANQGSEA. V was clipped by 6 bases and J by 3 bases, with 11 bases between them. Written as DNA, the CDR3 is TGCAGCGTCCACGTCGGGGAAGAGACCCAGTACTTC. Translated: CSVHVGEETQYF.

This clone was seen just once. A read error may produce the germline difference seen at one junction end. This chain uses TRBV7-2 with TRBJ2-5, with TRBD1 matching 7 bases. CDR1 is SGHTA, CDR2 FQGNSA, per germline. This CDR3 is built from 11 residues. As DNA, the CDR3 is TGTGCCAGCAGCTTAACGACAGGGCCTAACTTC. Amino acid sequence: CASSLTTGPNF.

This rearrangement joins TRBV10-3 to TRBJ1-1, with D unclear. Germline V gene data show CDR1 as ENHRY and CDR2 as SYGVKD. The V end was cut by 4 bases, the J end by 0 bases, with 9 bases between. The CDR3 totals 14 residues. This chain's CDR3 is CAISVVNMNTEAFF. The CDR3, as DNA: TGTGCCATCAGTGTGGTCAACATGAACACTGAAGCTTTCTTT.

The chain joins TRBV6-5 to TRBJ1-1; D call uncertain. Germline V gene lookup returns CDR1 MNHEY and CDR2 SVGAGI. The CDR3 extends over 15 amino acids. The V end lost 0 bases, the J end lost 4 bases, and 12 bases lay between the germline ends. CDR3 DNA: TGTGCCAGCAGTTACTCTGGGCTCAGAAGCACTGAAGCTTTCTTT. Residues: CASSYSGLRSTEAFF.

The chain uses TRBV2 and TRBJ2-5; 8 bases fit TRBD1. Per germline, CDR1 SNHLY and CDR2 FYNNEI. The length of the CDR3 is 14 residues. Trimming cost V 10 bases and J 2 bases; bases outside gene matches: 9. The CDR3 nucleotides read TGTGCCACCAGGGGGCTATGGGCTCAAGAGACCCAGTACTTC. As protein: CATRGLWAQETQYF.